Given below is one T cell receptor (beta chain) in context. Its antigen is unidentified. Only in-frame clones appear in the TCRdb table, and some are missing; sequencing was by immunoSEQ multiplex PCR. The sample yields hundreds of thousands of clones, roughly 77% seen once. These data originate in a study of shared clonotypes between healthy human individuals. Study background: The donor group consisted of a couple of women and a few men, aged 18 to 49. Study-wide results and limits: The represented genetic and exposure-history diversity was limited by the small number of donors.

With V trimmed by 4 bases and J by 0 bases, 3 bases remained unmatched. The germline CDR1 and CDR2 sequences are SGDLS and YYNGEE. This CDR3 region has 15 residues. All the donors were Caucasian adults who lived in Nashville, Tennessee. The sample taken for sequencing was PBMCs. The chain joins TRBV9 to TRBJ2-7; 11 positions agree with TRBD2. The sequence came from a woman between 35 and 50 years old in good health. Some clones in this sample may be carry-over from other donors' samples. CDR3 nucleotides: TGTGCCAGCAGCACAACTAGCGGGAGCTCCTACGAGCAGTACTTC. It specifies CASSTTSGSSYEQYF.